The TCR beta chain described here comes from a study of T cell responses to AZD1222 COVID-19 vaccine. Study summary: Second-dose schedules of about 4 or about 12 weeks were combined. Findings of the study overall: Distributed over spike, vaccine-associated CD4 TCRs predominated at 160-218 and 743-854.

The ends were cut back, 8 bases at V and 1 base at J, with 12 bases in the middle. This CDR3 region has 14 residues. Per germline, CDR1 SNHLY and CDR2 FYNNEI. Libraries were prepared by immunoSEQ multiplex PCR; TCRdb keeps only in-frame clonotypes and omits some of them. The table lists 100,000 to 150,000 clones, 90% of them singletons. Of note for this clone: Its matching antigen is unknown.

The rearrangement uses TRBV2 and TRBJ1-5, with D tentatively TRBD1 (5 bases). The clonotype comes from an adult in good health. This sample comprised peripheral blood, obtained on day 0 of AZD1222 vaccination. For the CDR3, the DNA is TGTGCCAGCTGTTCAGGGAGCAGCAATCAGCCCCAGCATTTT. Protein: CASCSGSSNQPQHF.